The clone carrying this T cell receptor (beta chain) was recorded once. The antigen remains undetermined. For the second PCR, which ran for roughly 6 to 12 cycles, a sample-barcoded 5' primer and a J-beta primer mix were used. TCRdb itself ran the 5' RACE reads through MiXCR, one entry per CDR3 protein. This sample carries about 570,000 distinct CDR3 sequences, 25% to 30% of them seen once, and the ten largest clones take 18%. This entry is derived from a study of blood T cells in healthy people across ages. Study in general: The capture of about one barcoded beta molecule per two T cells was achieved by template switching. Findings and caveats of the study: One million T cells yielded diversity estimates that were considered underestimates.

Each individual donor underwent a draw of roughly 10 milliliters of peripheral blood. Sequenced input: blood. This sequence was found in a woman in her 70s in good health.

CDR3 sequence reads: CASSRGTGGLSGNTIYF. CDR3 nucleotides: TGTGCCAGCAGTAGGGGGACAGGGGGTCTCTCTGGAAACACCATATATTTT. The chain is built from TRBV6-1 and TRBJ1-3; 11 nucleotides line up with TRBD1. The trim removed 5 bases at V and 0 bases at J, leaving 6 bases unmatched. The CDR3 covers 17 residues. Germline V gene sequence: CDR1 MNHNS, CDR2 SASEGT.